This T cell receptor (beta chain) was found in a study of CD8+CD57+ T cells in acquired aplastic anemia. Regarding the study as a whole: Patients and controls shared twenty-nine CD8+ CDR3 sequences.

Per the germline V gene, CDR1 is MNHEY and CDR2 is SMNVEV (reference sequence). CDR3 length: 13 residues. V gave up 5 bases and J gave up 1 base, with 3 bases separating them. Using genomic DNA as the template, TCR beta VDJ and CDR3 profiling was carried out. TCRdb redid the calling of the reads with MiXCR, one entry per CDR3 protein. The table records about 210,000 distinct CDR3 sequences, 34% of them present only once. In its sample, this clonotype was seen many times. Antigen unknown. The J gene is TRBJ1-6, the V gene TRBV27; D is undetermined. The receptor's source is a human donor in good health, serving as a control. Sample: sorted CD4+, CD8+, or CD8+CD57+ T cells (not recorded which) from PBMCs. The CDR3 here is CASSLSYNSPLHF. In DNA, the CDR3 is TGTGCCAGCAGTCTTTCCTATAATTCACCCCTCCACTTT.